These 13 T cell receptor beta chains were all obtained from the same sample, sequenced in a study of T cell repertoires in cytomegalovirus infection (dated by TCRdb to between 2018 and 2021). TCRdb lists the instrument as Illumina HiSeq 1500. TCRdb's own reprocessing of the public reads used fastp at Q25 and MiXCR and kept productive beta chains. CDR3 protein sequences are deduplicated, and each keeps its most common genes and DNA. A total of 150,000 or so distinct CDR3 sequences appear in this sample, under 8% of them only once. The top ten clonotypes cover roughly 18% of the sample. The sample comprised PBMCs. Receptors were obtained from a human donor in good health (CMV status not recorded). Some clones in this sample may be carry-over from other donors' samples.

The chain has TRBV4-1 and TRBJ2-2; no firm D call. The CDR3 runs 14 residues. Germline values: CDR1 MGHRA, CDR2 YSYEKL. V was cut by 4 bases and J by 4 bases, with 10 bases left in between. This CDR3 reads CASSPPSGTGELFF. The DNA for the CDR3 is TGCGCCAGCAGCCCCCCCTCGGGCACCGGGGAGCTGTTTTTT.

Ten or more counts support this clonotype. The rearrangement uses TRBV29-1 and TRBJ2-7, with unresolved D. Germline CDR1 is SQVTM and CDR2 is ANQGSEA. Trimming pared 1 base from V and 0 bases from J, leaving 10 bases between. The CDR3 covers 14 residues. The CDR3: CSVEGDSSSYEQYF. The CDR3 DNA reads as TGCAGCGTTGAAGGTGACTCGAGCTCCTACGAGCAGTACTTC.

This clonotype was recorded at least ten times. The genes are TRBV5-5 and TRBJ2-1, with 11 bases aligning to TRBD2. The V segment lost 9 bases and the J segment 4 bases; nucleotides outside the gene matches: 6. The germline CDR1 and CDR2 sequences are SGHKS and YYEKEE (reference sequence). This CDR3 is built from 14 residues. In nucleotides, the CDR3 is TGTGCCACCTCCGGGACTAGCGGATACAATGAGCAGTTCTTC. It encodes CATSGTSGYNEQFF.

Many counts were recorded for this clonotype. The chain recombines TRBV7-2 with TRBJ2-1; maybe TRBD2 (5 bases). CDR1 SGHTA and CDR2 FQGNSA come from the germline V gene. The CDR3 is made up of 16 amino acids. Trimming removed 2 bases at V and 9 bases at J, with 20 bases between. CDR3: CASSLSRLEGLGEQFF. The CDR3 region has the DNA TGTGCCAGCAGCTTAAGCCGCCTAGAGGGCCTGGGTGAGCAGTTCTTC.

This clonotype was recorded at least ten times. V is TRBV27 and J is TRBJ2-7, with 11 bases identical to TRBD2. The germline V gene encodes CDR1 MNHEY and CDR2 SMNVEV (reference sequence). The CDR3 is 16 amino acids. J was trimmed by 2 bases and V by 3 bases; bases with no gene match: 6. The CDR3 bases are TGTGCCAGCAGTTTCACGGGTAGCGGGGGGGCCTACGAGCAGTACTTC. Protein sequence: CASSFTGSGGAYEQYF.

The sample holds many counts of this clonotype. The chain links TRBV5-4 to TRBJ1-6; tentatively, D is TRBD1 (6 bases). V was shortened by 0 bases and J by 5 bases, with 6 bases between the two germline ends. The germline V gene has CDR1 SGHNT and CDR2 YYREEE (reference sequence). There are 14 residues in the CDR3. The chain's CDR3 is CASSLDRDNSPLHF. CDR3 DNA sequence: TGTGCCAGCAGCTTGGACAGGGATAATTCACCCCTCCACTTT.

Ten or more counts support this clonotype. V usage is TRBV20-1 and J usage is TRBJ2-7, with 13 bases aligning to TRBD2. V trimming: 6 bases; J trimming: 3 bases; junction bases outside the gene matches: 2. Germline V gene sequence: CDR1 DFQATT, CDR2 SNEGSKA (reference sequence). The CDR3 covers 13 residues. The CDR3 nucleotides are TGCAGTGCCCGGACTAGCGGGGGCTACGAGCAGTACTTC. It yields the protein CSARTSGGYEQYF.

This chain links TRBV11-2 with TRBJ2-7; D is unresolved. The CDR3 covers 14 residues. Germline V gene sequence: CDR1 SGHAT, CDR2 FQNNGV. V was shortened by 2 bases and J by 1 base, with 9 bases between the two germline ends. CDR3: CASSLLLISYEQYF. In DNA form, the CDR3 reads TGTGCCAGCAGCTTATTGCTCATATCCTACGAGCAGTACTTC.

Ten or more counts support this clonotype. The chain has TRBV7-9 and TRBJ2-7; 10 bases are a match to TRBD1. Germline V gene sequence: CDR1 SEHNR, CDR2 FQNEAQ (reference sequence). The CDR3 loop spans 13 amino acids. The trim removed 11 bases at V and 2 bases at J, leaving 6 bases unmatched. Written as DNA, the CDR3 is TGTGCCGTTCCCGGGACAGGGGCCTACGAGCAGTACTTC. This sequence encodes CAVPGTGAYEQYF.

This clonotype was counted a few times. J is TRBJ2-1 and V is TRBV6-2 or TRBV6-3; 12 positions match TRBD2. V lost 0 bases to trimming and J lost 2 bases; unmatched junction nucleotides: 11. CDR3 size: 20 residues. Germline-derived CDR1 and CDR2 are MNHEY and SVGEGT. CDR3 residues: CASSYSGNPLAGGTYNEQFF. As DNA, the CDR3 is TGTGCCAGCAGTTACTCGGGTAACCCACTAGCGGGGGGCACCTACAATGAGCAGTTCTTC.

This clonotype was seen only a few times. This rearrangement joins TRBV6-5 to TRBJ1-3; possible D gene TRBD1, 6 bases. CDR3 length equals 15 residues. The germline V gene has CDR1 MNHEY and CDR2 SVGAGI. V was shortened by 0 bases and J by 0 bases, with 6 bases between the two germline ends. The CDR3 DNA follows: TGTGCCAGCAGTTACTCGACAGGCTCTGGAAACACCATATATTTT. The encoded protein is CASSYSTGSGNTIYF.

Many counts were recorded for this clonotype. The chain links TRBV7-2 to TRBJ1-1; D ambiguous. This CDR3 comprises 14 residues. Looked up from germline, CDR1 is SGHTA and CDR2 is FQGNSA. V dropped 2 bases and J dropped 5 bases, with 12 bases sitting between them. The CDR3 region is CASSLSIGVTEAFF. The CDR3 DNA reads TGTGCCAGCAGCTTAAGTATCGGGGTTACTGAAGCTTTCTTT. Full variable domain (outside the CDR3, taken from reference TRBV7-2 and TRBJ1-1): GAGVSQSPSNKVTEKGKDVELRCDPISGHTALYWYRQSLGQGLEFLIYFQGNSAPDKSGLPSDRFSAERTGGSVSTLTIQRTQQEDSAVYLCASSLSIGVTEAFFGQGTRLTVV.

This clonotype showed up many times. The V gene is TRBV7-2, the J gene TRBJ1-1, with 8 bases that match TRBD1. CDR3 length: 16 amino acids. Germline V lookup: CDR1 SGHTA, CDR2 FQGNSA. V was clipped by 2 bases and J by 3 bases; unmatched bases: 8. Here the CDR3 reads CASSLRVAGGYTEAFF. The CDR3 DNA sequence: TGTGCCAGCAGCTTAAGGGTTGCAGGGGGCTACACTGAAGCTTTCTTT.